This entry lists 32 T cell receptor beta chains sequenced from one sample in a study of OX40 agonist ivuxolimab in advanced cancers. Profiled with immunoSEQ multiplex PCR; TCRdb holds only in-frame clones, not every one. This table holds tens of thousands of clones, 65% to 90% found once. Source: CD4+ or CD8+ T cells sorted from blood, taken in a trial of the OX40 agonist ivuxolimab. All receptors derive from an adult with an advanced solid tumor such as melanoma, head and neck, liver or kidney cancer.

The V call is TRBV6-6, the J call TRBJ2-7; D unresolved. CDR3 size: 14 residues. Germline V gene sequence: CDR1 MNHNY, CDR2 SVGAGI (reference sequence). V gave up 0 bases and J gave up 0 bases, with 6 bases separating them. The CDR3: CASSYSQFSYEQYF. DNA of the CDR3: TGTGCCAGCAGTTACTCCCAGTTCTCCTACGAGCAGTACTTC.

The chain carries TRBV5-1 and TRBJ2-3; D unclear. The CDR3 spans 12 residues. The V end was cut by 4 bases, the J end by 0 bases, with 3 bases between. The germline V gene encodes CDR1 SGHRS and CDR2 YFSETQ. The CDR3 region is CASSGSTDTQYF. DNA of the CDR3: TGCGCCAGCAGCGGCAGCACAGATACGCAGTATTTT.

This chain uses TRBV7-9 with TRBJ1-6, with D uncertain. Germline V gene data show CDR1 as SEHNR and CDR2 as FQNEAQ (reference sequence). Trimming took 2 bases from V and 0 from J, leaving 17 bases between them. The CDR3 consists of 19 residues. The CDR3 bases are TGTGCCAGCAGCTTATCGGGGTCCATTGCGGGCTCCTATAATTCACCCCTCCACTTT. This codes for CASSLSGSIAGSYNSPLHF.

Only a few counts were recorded for this clone. V usage is TRBV15 and J usage is TRBJ1-3; D not resolved. The CDR3 has 16 amino acids. Looked up from germline, CDR1 is LNHNV and CDR2 is YYDKDF (reference sequence). V was trimmed by 3 bases and J by 1 base, leaving 13 bases between them. The CDR3 loop reads CATSRAGRTSGNTIYF. CDR3 coding DNA: TGTGCCACCAGCAGGGCAGGTCGCACATCTGGAAACACCATATATTTT.

This chain connects TRBV7-6 to TRBJ1-5; weak D call: TRBD1 (6 bases). In germline, CDR1 is SGHVS, CDR2 FNYEAQ. The ends were cut back, 7 bases at V and 2 bases at J, with 9 bases in the middle. The CDR3 is 13 amino acids. The CDR3 protein is CASTAGGNQPQHF. CDR3 coding DNA: TGTGCCAGCACCGCAGGGGGCAATCAGCCCCAGCATTTT.

The V call is TRBV6-6, the J call TRBJ1-2, with D unclear. Germline lookup yields CDR1 MNHNY and CDR2 SVGAGI (reference sequence). With 2 bases removed from V and 7 bases from J, the gap between germline ends came to 8 bases. CDR3 size: 12 residues. The CDR3 bases are TGTGCCAGCAGTTACGTCGGGAGTGGCTACACCTTC. Amino acid sequence: CASSYVGSGYTF.

The chain recombines TRBV5-1 with TRBJ2-5, with a weak D call TRBD2 (6 bases). Germline-derived CDR1 and CDR2 are SGHRS and YFSETQ. The ends were cut back, 7 bases at V and 5 bases at J, with 12 bases in the middle. CDR3 length: 12 amino acids. CDR3 bases: TGCGCCAGCGGAAACCGGGGGGAGACCCAGTACTTC. Its translation: CASGNRGETQYF.

This clone has only one observation. The chain links TRBV5-8 to TRBJ1-6, with D unresolved. Germline CDR1 SGHTS, CDR2 YDEGEE. The CDR3 is 14 residues long. Trimming stripped 2 bases from V and 7 bases from J, with 10 bases between. The CDR3: CASSFGLGNSPLHF. CDR3 nucleotides: TGTGCCAGCAGCTTTGGACTGGGAAATTCACCCCTCCACTTT.

The rearrangement links TRBV7-6 to TRBJ2-1; TRBD2 aligns across 11 bases. With V trimmed by 0 bases and J by 6 bases, 7 bases remained unmatched. The CDR3 loop spans 17 amino acids. Germline V gene sequence: CDR1 SGHVS, CDR2 FNYEAQ. DNA of the CDR3: TGTGCCAGCAGCTTAGCCGATTTAACTAGCGGGAGCAATGAGCAGTTCTTC. It specifies CASSLADLTSGSNEQFF.

Only one count was recorded for this clone. This may come from a read error, since a much larger clone is one base off. The CDR3 DNA follows: TGTGCCAGCAGCTTTTCCTCAGGGACCAACGTCCTGACTTTC. Its protein is CASSFSSGTNVLTF. The J gene is TRBJ2-6, the V gene TRBV7-8; possible D gene TRBD1, 5 bases. V was trimmed by 3 bases and J by 8 bases, leaving 11 bases between them. Per germline, CDR1 SGHVS and CDR2 FQNEAQ. CDR3 length equals 14 residues.

This rearrangement joins TRBV6-5 to TRBJ2-7; 8 bases are a match to TRBD2. Germline values: CDR1 MNHEY, CDR2 SVGAGI. V shed 5 bases, J shed 0 bases, and the junction held 6 bases outside the gene matches. The CDR3 runs 15 residues. CDR3 sequence: CASSRGGTSSYEQYF. CDR3 nucleotide sequence: TGTGCCAGCAGTCGGGGGGGGACTAGCTCCTACGAGCAGTACTTC.

This sequence joins TRBV10-3 and TRBJ2-2; D perhaps matches TRBD1 (6 bases). This CDR3 has 14 amino acids. The ends were cut back, 11 bases at V and 2 bases at J, with 15 bases in the middle. Germline lookup yields CDR1 ENHRY and CDR2 SYGVKD. The CDR3 here is CAAAGTLNTGELFF. CDR3 in DNA: TGTGCCGCGGCCGGGACACTAAACACCGGGGAGCTGTTTTTT.

The chain joins TRBV7-2 to TRBJ1-5, with a possible D match to TRBD1 (6 bases). There are 17 residues in the CDR3. The germline CDR1 and CDR2 sequences are SGHTA and FQGNSA. Trimming removed 6 bases at V and 4 bases at J, with 22 bases between. CDR3 amino acids: CASRSLGGMGANQPQHF. The CDR3 nucleotides are TGTGCCAGCAGATCCTTGGGGGGGATGGGGGCGAATCAGCCCCAGCATTTT.

V is TRBV5-4 and J is TRBJ2-5; 7 nucleotides align to TRBD1. Germline V gene data show CDR1 as SGHNT and CDR2 as YYREEE (reference sequence). With V trimmed by 4 bases and J by 2 bases, 14 bases remained unmatched. The CDR3 has 17 amino acids. CDR3 region: CASSIRAGGLGQETQYF. CDR3 sequence (DNA): TGTGCCAGCAGCATTCGGGCAGGGGGTCTAGGACAAGAGACCCAGTACTTC.

CDR3 nucleotides: TGTGCCAGCACAAGTACAGATACGCAGTATTTT. Its protein is CASTSTDTQYF. This sequence joins TRBV7-9 and TRBJ2-3, with unresolved D. CDR3 length: 11 amino acids. V lost 7 bases and J lost 3, with 5 bases in between. The germline gives CDR1 SEHNR, CDR2 FQNEAQ (reference sequence).

The chain has TRBV2 and TRBJ2-2, with TRBD1 matching over 7 bases. Germline trimming cut 6 bases from V and 7 bases from J; bases unmatched to any gene: 8. Per germline, CDR1 SNHLY and CDR2 FYNNEI. The CDR3 extends over 14 amino acids. The CDR3: CASSTTGSVGELFF. CDR3 nucleotide sequence: TGTGCCAGCAGCACGACAGGGTCGGTCGGGGAGCTGTTTTTT. Variable domain in full (rest from reference TRBV2 and TRBJ2-2): EPEVTQTPSHQVTQMGQEVILRCVPISNHLYFYWYRQILGQKVEFLVSFYNNEISEKSEIFDDQFSVERPDGSNFTLKIRSTKLEDSAMYFCASSTTGSVGELFFGEGSRLTVL.

The rearrangement uses TRBV11-2 and TRBJ2-3, with TRBD2 as a possible D gene (5 bases). Germline CDR1 SGHAT, CDR2 FQNNGV. CDR3 size: 16 residues. V was cut by 1 base and J by 0 bases, with 11 bases left in between. The CDR3 DNA is TGTGCCAGCAGCTTAGGGGTAGCGCTTAGCACAGATACGCAGTATTTT. It specifies CASSLGVALSTDTQYF.

The rearrangement joins TRBV10-1 to TRBJ2-3, with D perhaps matching TRBD2 (5 bases). CDR1 is WNHNN and CDR2 is SYGVQD in the germline V gene (reference sequence). The CDR3 extends over 16 amino acids. V lost 1 base and J lost 1, with 12 bases in between. The CDR3: CASSEYGVVRTDTQYF. The CDR3 bases are TGCGCCAGCAGTGAGTACGGGGTCGTTCGCACAGATACGCAGTATTTT.

This clone appeared a few times. The rearrangement joins TRBV7-2 to TRBJ1-1, with unresolved D. Germline CDR1 and CDR2: SGHTA and FQGNSA. The CDR3 loop spans 12 amino acids. V was pared by 5 bases and J by 4 bases, with 8 bases between. The CDR3 DNA follows: TGTGCCAGCAGCAGACCGGGCACTGAAGCTTTCTTT. Residues: CASSRPGTEAFF.

This chain connects TRBV4-3 to TRBJ1-6; D gene ambiguous. Trimming left V 0 bases short and J 10 bases short, with 7 bases between. The germline V gene has CDR1 LGHNA and CDR2 YSLEER. CDR3 length: 13 residues. The CDR3 sequence: CASSQEEESPLHF. The DNA of the CDR3 is TGCGCCAGCAGCCAAGAAGAGGAGTCACCCCTCCACTTT.

The chain recombines TRBV28 with TRBJ2-2; 8 bases line up with TRBD2. The J segment lost 8 bases and the V segment lost 6 bases, leaving 11 bases of the junction unmatched. The germline CDR1 and CDR2 sequences are MDHEN and SYDVKM. The CDR3 runs 15 residues. The CDR3 nucleotides are TGTGCCAGCAGCCCCCCGGGACTAGGGGCGGGGGAGCTGTTTTTT. Translation: CASSPPGLGAGELFF. Full variable domain (missing parts from reference TRBV28 and TRBJ2-2): DVKVTQSSRYLVKRTGEKVFLECVQDMDHENMFWYRQDPGLGLRLIYFSYDVKMKEKGDIPEGYSVSREKKERFSLILESASTNQTSMYLCASSPPGLGAGELFFGEGSRLTVL.

V usage is TRBV1 and J usage is TRBJ1-2. TRBV1 is recorded as a pseudogene. The CDR3 contains 16 residues. CDR3 region: CTSSQGRHLKTYGYTF. CDR3 in DNA: TGCACCAGCAGCCAAGGTCGTCATCTCAAGACCTATGGCTACACCTTC.

This chain uses TRBV6-5 with TRBJ2-4; D gene uncertain. This CDR3 comprises 15 residues. V dropped 2 bases and J dropped 1 base, with 9 bases sitting between them. Germline CDR1 MNHEY, CDR2 SVGAGI. The CDR3, as DNA: TGTGCCAGCAGTTACGGCCAGGATGCCAAAAACATTCAGTACTTC. It codes for CASSYGQDAKNIQYF.

In its sample, this clone was seen once. The chain joins TRBV28 to TRBJ2-2; TRBD2 is a possible D gene (5 bases). There are 12 residues in the CDR3. Germline CDR1 is MDHEN and CDR2 is SYDVKM. Trimming stripped 5 bases from V and 7 bases from J, with 8 bases between. CDR3 nucleotide sequence: TGTGCCAGCAGTCTAGCAATCGGGGAGCTGTTTTTT. Translating it yields CASSLAIGELFF.

The chain couples TRBV9 to TRBJ1-1; D possibly corresponds to TRBD1 (5 bases). Trimming cost V 0 bases and J 1 base, with 10 bases left between them. The CDR3 is 15 residues long. Per the germline V gene, CDR1 is SGDLS and CDR2 is YYNGEE. This CDR3 reads CASSVAAGGNTEAFF. As DNA, the CDR3 is TGTGCCAGCAGCGTAGCCGCTGGGGGGAACACTGAAGCTTTCTTT.

The chain joins TRBV2 to TRBJ1-5; D might be TRBD1 (5 bases). The CDR3 is made up of 14 amino acids. Germline values: CDR1 SNHLY, CDR2 FYNNEI. V shed 7 bases and J shed 5 bases, with 15 bases lying between them. This CDR3 reads CASKVLGPHQPQHF. The CDR3 DNA follows: TGTGCCAGCAAGGTACTGGGGCCTCATCAGCCCCAGCATTTT.

CDR3 nucleotide sequence: TGCGCCAGCAGCCAACCCGGGACTGATTTGTACGAGCAGTACTTC. This codes for CASSQPGTDLYEQYF. V gene TRBV4-1 combines with J gene TRBJ2-7; D perhaps matches TRBD2 (6 bases). CDR1 is MGHRA, CDR2 YSYEKL, per germline. CDR3 length: 15 residues. Trimming took off 2 bases at V and 4 bases at J, with 15 bases between the two ends.

This clone occurred once. The chain combines TRBV7-3 with TRBJ2-7; D ambiguous. With 2 bases removed from V and 2 bases from J, the gap between germline ends came to 13 bases. The CDR3 has 15 amino acids. Germline V lookup: CDR1 SGHTA, CDR2 FQGTGA. DNA for the CDR3: TGTGCCAGCAGCTTAGGCCCAGGAAGGGCCTACGAGCAGTACTTC. Residues: CASSLGPGRAYEQYF.

The gene calls are TRBV11-3 and TRBJ2-6, with 9 bases lining up with TRBD1. Unmatched junction bases numbered 11, after V lost 6 bases and J lost 2 bases. Looked up from germline, CDR1 is SGHNT and CDR2 is YENEEA. The CDR3 totals 18 residues. CDR3 nucleotides: TGTGCCAGCAGGGTCCCGGGACAGGGAAAGGCTGGGGCCAACGTCCTGACTTTC. Its protein is CASRVPGQGKAGANVLTF.

This rearrangement joins TRBV19 to TRBJ1-5; TRBD1 matches 7 bases. The CDR3 extends over 16 amino acids. The V gene end was trimmed by 3 bases and the J gene end by 3 bases; junction bases not matched to a gene: 8. From germline, CDR1 is LNHDA and CDR2 SQIVND (reference sequence). The CDR3 spells CASSIPDRLANQPQHF. DNA for the CDR3: TGTGCCAGTAGTATTCCGGACAGGCTAGCCAATCAGCCCCAGCATTTT.

The V and J genes are TRBV7-9 and TRBJ2-2; D gene uncertain. The germline CDR1 and CDR2 sequences are SEHNR and FQNEAQ (reference sequence). Trimming took off 1 base at V and 5 bases at J, with 11 bases between the two ends. This CDR3 is built from 15 residues. The CDR3 DNA is TGTGCCAGCAGCTTAGGGGCCCTCGGGACCGGGGAGCTGTTTTTT. Amino acids: CASSLGALGTGELFF.

The chain uses TRBV2 and TRBJ2-1, with D possibly being TRBD1 (9 bases). Germline V gene data show CDR1 as SNHLY and CDR2 as FYNNEI. This CDR3 has 16 residues. V lost 4 bases and J lost 7, with 20 bases in between. The CDR3 region is CASSGMQRGTGNEQFF. CDR3 coding DNA: TGTGCCAGCAGTGGAATGCAGCGGGGGACAGGGAATGAGCAGTTCTTC.